This T cell receptor (beta chain) is from a study of cytomegalovirus exposure and HLA in healthy donors. Germline values: CDR1 SGHTA, CDR2 FQGNSA. Between the trimmed V and J ends, which lost 4 bases and 7 bases, there was a span of 16 bases. The CDR3 totals 14 residues. TCRdb keeps only in-frame clones here, not all; method: immunoSEQ multiplex PCR. The sample carries around 56,000 clones, approximately 89% recorded once. The rearrangement joins TRBV7-2 to TRBJ1-2; D remains ambiguous. The sample taken for sequencing was PBMCs. The sequence was obtained from a woman aged 18-29 years in good health and CMV-seronegative. The CDR3, as DNA: TGTGCCAGCAGCTCCAATCAATTTGATAGTGGCTACACCTTC. Its translation: CASSSNQFDSGYTF.